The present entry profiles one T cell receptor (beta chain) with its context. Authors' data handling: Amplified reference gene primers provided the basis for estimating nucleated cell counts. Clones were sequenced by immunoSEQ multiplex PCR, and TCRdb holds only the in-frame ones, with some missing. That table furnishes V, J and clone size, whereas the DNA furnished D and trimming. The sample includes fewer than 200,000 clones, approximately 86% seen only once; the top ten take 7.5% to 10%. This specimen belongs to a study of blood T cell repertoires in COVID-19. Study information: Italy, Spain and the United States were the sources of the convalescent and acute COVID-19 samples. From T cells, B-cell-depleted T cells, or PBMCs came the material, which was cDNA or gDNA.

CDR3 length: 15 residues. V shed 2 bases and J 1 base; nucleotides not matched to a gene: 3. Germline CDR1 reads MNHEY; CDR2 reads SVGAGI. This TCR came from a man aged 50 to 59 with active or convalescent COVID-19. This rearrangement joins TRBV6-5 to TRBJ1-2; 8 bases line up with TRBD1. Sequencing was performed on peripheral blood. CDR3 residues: CASSYGTGHNYGYTF. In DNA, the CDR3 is TGTGCCAGCAGTTACGGGACAGGCCATAACTATGGCTACACCTTC.